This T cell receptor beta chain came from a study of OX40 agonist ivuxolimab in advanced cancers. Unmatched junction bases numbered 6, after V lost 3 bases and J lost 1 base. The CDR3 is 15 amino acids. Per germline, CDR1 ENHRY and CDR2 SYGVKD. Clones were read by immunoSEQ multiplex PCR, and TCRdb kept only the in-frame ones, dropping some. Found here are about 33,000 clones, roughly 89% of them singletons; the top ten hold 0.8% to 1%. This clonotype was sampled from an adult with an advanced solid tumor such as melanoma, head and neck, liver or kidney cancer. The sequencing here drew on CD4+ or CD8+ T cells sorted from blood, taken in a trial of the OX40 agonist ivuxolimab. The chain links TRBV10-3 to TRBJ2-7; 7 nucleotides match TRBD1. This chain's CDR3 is CAISDRGRGSYEQYF. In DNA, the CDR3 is TGTGCCATCAGTGACCGGGGCAGGGGGTCCTACGAGCAGTACTTC.